The sequence of this TCR beta chain was determined in a study of blood T cell repertoires in COVID-19. Study context: Whether acute or convalescent, the COVID-19 samples came from the United States, Italy and Spain. PBMCs, B-cell-depleted T cells, or T cells provided the cDNA or gDNA that made up the material.

In the source study's methods: Reference gene primers were amplified, and this amplification served to estimate nucleated cell counts. Sequencing was performed with immunoSEQ multiplex PCR; in TCRdb, only in-frame clones are kept and a portion is missing. V and J calls and clone size follow that table, whereas D and trimming were derived from the DNA. The sample includes 140,000 to 150,000 clones, 87% of them seen just once. CDR3 length: 15 amino acids. The germline gives CDR1 SGDLS, CDR2 YYNGEE. V was cut by 5 bases and J by 0 bases, with 11 bases left in between. The sequenced sample was peripheral blood. This chain joins TRBV9 and TRBJ1-4, with D perhaps TRBD1 (6 bases). The TCR sequence derives from a woman aged 45 to 65 with active or convalescent COVID-19. CDR3 protein: CASRTGQTTNEKLFF. The CDR3 region has the DNA TGTGCCAGCAGGACTGGACAGACAACTAATGAAAAACTGTTTTTT. The whole variable domain, remainder taken from reference TRBV9 and TRBJ1-4, is DSGVTQTPKHLITATGQRVTLRCSPRSGDLSVYWYQQSLDQGLQFLIQYYNGEERAKGNILERFSAQQFPDLHSELNLSSLELGDSALYFCASRTGQTTNEKLFFGSGTQLSVL.